This entry concerns a single T cell receptor (beta chain). Its cognate antigen is unknown. This may stem from a read error, because a much larger clone lies one nucleotide away. These data come from a study of blood T cells in healthy people across ages. Whole-study context: Template switching recovered approximately one barcoded beta molecule for every two T cells. Study-level points and caveats: While age rose, TCR beta diversity per million T cells dropped in a roughly linear way.

The second PCR ran about 6 to 11 cycles with a sample-barcoded 5' primer and J-beta primers. MiXCR, run by TCRdb on the 5' RACE reads, gives a single entry per CDR3 protein. The data hold under 1 million distinct CDR3 sequences, with 40% to 50% observed a single time. Sequencing was carried out using blood. This TCR was sampled from a man in his sixties in good health.

CDR3 protein: CASSSQGDTEAFF. The CDR3 bases are TGTGCCAGCAGCTCACAGGGGGACACTGAAGCTTTCTTT. The V and J genes are TRBV7-9 and TRBJ1-1; TRBD1 aligns across 8 bases. V lost 4 bases to trimming and J lost 3 bases; unmatched junction nucleotides: 1. The germline V gene has CDR1 SEHNR and CDR2 FQNEAQ (reference sequence). The CDR3 covers 13 residues.